These T cell receptor beta chains were read from a single sample in a study of blood T cell repertoires in COVID-19. This table comes from immunoSEQ multiplex PCR, and its TCRdb copy is limited to in-frame clones, with some not included. This sample has around 180,000 clones, with over 75% found just once. Sequenced material: peripheral blood. The receptors here all came from a man aged 35-49 years with active or convalescent COVID-19. The CDR3 runs from the conserved cysteine through the conserved F or W. Each record gives: clone size, J gene, V gene, D gene, CDR3 protein, CDR3 DNA. A D gene is named only where the DNA matches it firmly. Size is stated for part of the rows, as once, few or many counts, or as a class when the clone is expanded.

NA | TRBJ1-1 | TRBV11-1 | TRBD1 | CASSSSDRAGEAFF | TGTGCCAGCAGCTCCTCTGACAGGGCAGGTGAAGCTTTCTTT
NA | TRBJ1-4 | TRBV4-2 | NA | CASSPEDSYEKLFF | TGTGCCAGCAGCCCCGAGGACAGTTATGAAAAACTGTTTTTT
many | TRBJ1-5 | TRBV19 | NA | CASSFIEPYSNQPQHF | TGTGCCAGTAGTTTTATAGAACCTTATAGCAATCAGCCCCAGCATTTT
NA | TRBJ2-1 | TRBV11-3 | TRBD1 | CASSFRDRAINEQFF | TGTGCCAGCAGCTTTCGGGACAGGGCGATTAATGAGCAGTTCTTC
NA | TRBJ1-6 | TRBV19 | NA | CASSHKRGGGNSPLHF | TGTGCCAGTAGTCACAAAAGGGGGGGCGGCAATTCACCCCTCCACTTT
NA | TRBJ1-6 | TRBV4-1 | NA | CASSQVVAGVNSPLHF | TGCGCCAGCAGCCAAGTAGTGGCAGGGGTGAATTCACCCCTCCACTTT
NA | TRBJ1-5 | TRBV2 | TRBD1 | CASSEANQTGENQPQHF | TGTGCCAGCAGTGAAGCCAATCAGACAGGGGAGAATCAGCCCCAGCATTTT
NA | TRBJ1-1 | TRBV3-1/TRBV3-2 | NA | CASSQGRSGADTEAFF | TGTGCCAGCAGCCAAGGGAGGAGTGGAGCGGACACTGAAGCTTTCTTT
NA | TRBJ2-1 | TRBV7-2 | NA | CASSLVAGGNEQFF | TGTGCCAGCAGCTTAGTGGCCGGGGGCAATGAGCAGTTCTTC
few | TRBJ1-2 | TRBV5-1 | NA | CASSPDQGYNYGYTF | TGCGCCAGCAGCCCGGACCAGGGGTACAACTATGGCTACACCTTC
NA | TRBJ2-2 | TRBV11-2 | NA | CASSLKRSGELFF | TGTGCCAGCAGCTTAAAGAGAAGCGGGGAGCTGTTTTTT
NA | TRBJ1-1 | TRBV30 | NA | CAGGRGGTEAFF | TGTGCCGGAGGGAGGGGGGGGACTGAAGCTTTCTTT
NA | TRBJ2-2 | TRBV6-5 | TRBD1 | CASSETGGRSGELFF | TGTGCCAGCTCGGAGACAGGGGGACGGTCCGGGGAGCTGTTTTTT
NA | TRBJ2-2 | TRBV27 | TRBD2 | CASYPAGGRAGELFF | TGTGCCAGCTACCCAGCGGGGGGGCGGGCCGGGGAGCTGTTTTTT
NA | TRBJ1-4 | TRBV15 | TRBD1 | CASGQGAYEKLFF | TGTGCCAGCGGACAGGGGGCTTATGAAAAACTGTTTTTT
few | TRBJ2-1 | TRBV2 | TRBD2 | CASSETSRDEQFF | TGTGCCAGCAGTGAGACTAGCCGCGATGAGCAGTTCTTC
NA | TRBJ1-2 | TRBV4-1 | TRBD1 | CATHIGDRGGGYTF | TGCGCCACGCACATCGGGGACAGGGGTGGTGGCTACACCTTC
once | TRBJ1-2 | TRBV6-5 | TRBD1 | CASSRGTEFFF | TGTGCCAGCAGTCGCGGGACAGAATTTTTCTTC
NA | TRBJ1-6 | TRBV4-2 | NA | CASSQEVGSPLHF | TGTGCCAGCAGCCAAGAAGTGGGCTCACCCCTCCACTTT
NA | TRBJ2-2 | TRBV9 | TRBD2 | CASTGGGDTGELFF | TGTGCCAGCACGGGCGGGGGAGATACCGGGGAGCTGTTTTTT
NA | TRBJ1-2 | TRBV5-5 | NA | CASSFDRRNYGYTF | TGTGCCAGCAGCTTTGACAGGAGAAACTATGGCTACACCTTC
NA | TRBJ1-6 | TRBV6-6 | NA | CASSLTSGQISSYNSPLHF | TGTGCCAGCAGTCTAACCTCCGGACAGATCAGCTCCTATAATTCACCCCTCCACTTT